The rows below give T cell receptor beta chains drawn from one sample of a study of cytomegalovirus exposure and HLA in healthy donors. The repertoire was sequenced with immunoSEQ multiplex PCR; TCRdb's copy has only in-frame clones and lacks some. Its listing shows over 150,000 clones. Sequencing input: PBMCs. These receptor sequences come from a boy aged 5-17 years in good health and CMV-seronegative. Each CDR3 is given with its conserved first and last residue. Fields, in order: D gene, J gene, V gene, CDR3 protein, CDR3 DNA. D genes are given only for firm matches.

D gene: .
J gene: TRBJ1-5
V gene: TRBV28
CDR3 protein: CASSSPRQTPNQPQHF
CDR3 DNA: TGTGCCAGCAGTTCCCCGAGACAGACCCCTAATCAGCCCCAGCATTTT

D gene: .
J gene: TRBJ1-5
V gene: TRBV28
CDR3 protein: CASSLPRQTQPQHF
CDR3 DNA: TGTGCCAGCAGTCTCCCCCGACAGACTCAGCCCCAGCATTTT

D gene: .
J gene: TRBJ1-1
V gene: TRBV5-8
CDR3 protein: CASSRGWNTEAFF
CDR3 DNA: TGTGCCAGCAGCAGGGGCTGGAACACTGAAGCTTTCTTT

D gene: TRBD2
J gene: TRBJ2-4
V gene: TRBV19
CDR3 protein: CASSKTSGDWVAKNIQYF
CDR3 DNA: TGTGCCAGTAGTAAGACTAGCGGGGATTGGGTGGCCAAAAACATTCAGTACTTC

D gene: .
J gene: TRBJ2-5
V gene: TRBV2
CDR3 protein: CASSEGGLGRETQYF
CDR3 DNA: TGTGCCAGCAGTGAAGGGGGGCTTGGGCGAGAGACCCAGTACTTC

D gene: TRBD1
J gene: TRBJ1-1
V gene: TRBV6-5
CDR3 protein: CASRPDRGPNTEAFF
CDR3 DNA: TGTGCCAGCAGGCCGGACAGGGGGCCAAACACTGAAGCTTTCTTT

D gene: .
J gene: TRBJ2-2
V gene: TRBV10-1
CDR3 protein: CASSVARNTGELFF
CDR3 DNA: TGCGCCAGCAGTGTGGCCCGGAACACCGGGGAGCTGTTTTTT

D gene: .
J gene: TRBJ1-1
V gene: TRBV18
CDR3 protein: CASSRTANTEAFF
CDR3 DNA: TGTGCCAGCTCAAGGACAGCGAACACTGAAGCTTTCTTT

D gene: .
J gene: TRBJ2-2
V gene: TRBV4-1
CDR3 protein: CASSPFWGGANTGELFF
CDR3 DNA: TGCGCCAGCAGTCCCTTTTGGGGGGGGGCTAACACCGGGGAGCTGTTTTTT

D gene: TRBD2
J gene: TRBJ2-2
V gene: TRBV19
CDR3 protein: CASSITSAAGELFF
CDR3 DNA: TGTGCCAGTAGTATAACTAGCGCCGCCGGGGAGCTGTTTTTT

D gene: .
J gene: TRBJ2-5
V gene: TRBV7-8
CDR3 protein: CASSRGLKNWETQYF
CDR3 DNA: TGTGCCAGCAGCCGCGGACTCAAAAATTGGGAGACCCAGTACTTC

D gene: .
J gene: TRBJ2-1
V gene: TRBV11-3
CDR3 protein: CASSLAGQGFSHPDNEQFF
CDR3 DNA: TGTGCCAGCAGCTTAGCAGGCCAGGGTTTTAGCCACCCGGACAATGAGCAGTTCTTC

D gene: TRBD2
J gene: TRBJ2-5
V gene: TRBV19
CDR3 protein: CASSPGVAGSETQYF
CDR3 DNA: TGTGCCAGTAGCCCCGGGGTAGCGGGGTCGGAGACCCAGTACTTC

D gene: .
J gene: TRBJ1-6
V gene: TRBV7-8
CDR3 protein: CASSSTRGYSPLHF
CDR3 DNA: TGTGCCAGCAGCTCGACAAGGGGCTATTCACCCCTCCACTTT

D gene: .
J gene: TRBJ1-1
V gene: TRBV5-8
CDR3 protein: CASSLAGMNTEAFF
CDR3 DNA: TGTGCCAGCAGCTTGGCAGGGATGAACACTGAAGCTTTCTTT

D gene: TRBD2
J gene: TRBJ2-1
V gene: TRBV27
CDR3 protein: CASSPRTSGGRSYNEQFF
CDR3 DNA: TGTGCCAGCAGTCCCAGGACTAGCGGGGGCCGCTCCTACAATGAGCAGTTCTTC

D gene: .
J gene: TRBJ2-7
V gene: TRBV5-1
CDR3 protein: CASSLEGSSYEQYF
CDR3 DNA: TGCGCCAGCAGTCTCGAGGGTAGCTCCTACGAGCAGTACTTC

D gene: .
J gene: TRBJ1-5
V gene: TRBV21-1
CDR3 protein: CASSRPGPGEQPQHF
CDR3 DNA: TGTGCCAGCAGTCGGCCGGGTCCTGGCGAGCAGCCCCAGCATTTT

D gene: TRBD1
J gene: TRBJ2-5
V gene: TRBV7-3
CDR3 protein: CASSSGQGKEKETQYF
CDR3 DNA: TGTGCCAGCAGCTCTGGACAGGGGAAGGAGAAAGAGACCCAGTACTTC

D gene: .
J gene: TRBJ1-1
V gene: TRBV19
CDR3 protein: CASSWGGNTEAFF
CDR3 DNA: TGTGCCAGTAGCTGGGGGGGGAACACTGAAGCTTTCTTT

D gene: .
J gene: TRBJ1-2
V gene: TRBV5-4
CDR3 protein: CASSLSSTTNYGYTF
CDR3 DNA: TGTGCCAGCAGCTTGAGCAGCACTACTAACTATGGCTACACCTTC

D gene: .
J gene: TRBJ2-3
V gene: TRBV11-3
CDR3 protein: CASSSQGSTDTQYF
CDR3 DNA: TGTGCCAGCAGCTCCCAGGGTAGCACAGATACGCAGTATTTT

D gene: TRBD1
J gene: TRBJ1-4
V gene: TRBV19
CDR3 protein: CASSVDRGIGKLFF
CDR3 DNA: TGTGCCAGTAGCGTGGACAGGGGAATCGGGAAACTGTTTTTT

D gene: TRBD2
J gene: TRBJ2-3
V gene: TRBV5-1
CDR3 protein: CASSTWTSGPTDTQYF
CDR3 DNA: TGCGCCAGCAGCACCTGGACTAGCGGTCCCACAGATACGCAGTATTTT

D gene: TRBD1
J gene: TRBJ2-1
V gene: TRBV4-1
CDR3 protein: CASSQKDRVEQFF
CDR3 DNA: TGCGCCAGCAGCCAGAAAGACAGGGTGGAGCAGTTCTTC

D gene: .
J gene: TRBJ1-2
V gene: TRBV6-5
CDR3 protein: CASRNSPYGYTF
CDR3 DNA: TGTGCCAGCAGGAACAGCCCCTATGGCTACACCTTC

D gene: .
J gene: TRBJ1-2
V gene: TRBV2
CDR3 protein: CASRENSGFGYTF
CDR3 DNA: TGTGCCAGCAGGGAAAATAGCGGGTTCGGCTACACCTTC

D gene: .
J gene: TRBJ2-6
V gene: TRBV2
CDR3 protein: CASSEASVITGANVLTF
CDR3 DNA: TGTGCCAGCAGTGAAGCTAGCGTTATAACTGGGGCCAACGTCCTGACTTTC

D gene: .
J gene: TRBJ2-7
V gene: TRBV9
CDR3 protein: CASSVLSGALSYEQYF
CDR3 DNA: TGTGCCAGCAGCGTTCTATCAGGGGCCCTCTCCTACGAGCAGTACTTC

D gene: .
J gene: TRBJ1-6
V gene: TRBV15
CDR3 protein: CATSRDLAGVGSPLHF
CDR3 DNA: TGTGCCACCAGCAGAGATCTTGCAGGGGTAGGTTCACCCCTCCACTTT

D gene: .
J gene: TRBJ1-1
V gene: TRBV5-1
CDR3 protein: CASSHMGGGEAFF
CDR3 DNA: TGCGCCAGCAGCCACATGGGGGGGGGTGAAGCTTTCTTT

D gene: .
J gene: TRBJ1-1
V gene: TRBV7-9
CDR3 protein: CASTPGGNTEAFF
CDR3 DNA: TGTGCCAGCACCCCGGGGGGGAACACTGAAGCTTTCTTT

D gene: TRBD1
J gene: TRBJ2-7
V gene: TRBV27
CDR3 protein: CASSQDRFYEQYF
CDR3 DNA: TGTGCCAGCAGCCAGGACAGGTTCTACGAGCAGTACTTC

D gene: .
J gene: TRBJ2-1
V gene: TRBV13
CDR3 protein: CASSDLMTSSYNEQFF
CDR3 DNA: TGTGCCAGCAGCGACCTGATGACTAGCTCCTACAATGAGCAGTTCTTC

D gene: .
J gene: TRBJ1-2
V gene: TRBV13
CDR3 protein: CASSLGPKGDGGGYTF
CDR3 DNA: TGTGCCAGCAGCTTAGGCCCTAAGGGGGACGGTGGTGGCTACACCTTC

D gene: .
J gene: TRBJ1-2
V gene: TRBV11-2
CDR3 protein: CASSPGLRGYGYTF
CDR3 DNA: TGTGCCAGCAGCCCAGGATTAAGGGGTTATGGCTACACCTTC

D gene: TRBD1
J gene: TRBJ1-6
V gene: TRBV18
CDR3 protein: CASSPEQGIAYNSPLHF
CDR3 DNA: TGTGCCAGCTCGCCCGAACAGGGGATTGCCTATAATTCACCCCTCCACTTT